Detailed here is one TCR beta chain. Its antigen is as yet unknown. It was CD45RO-negative cells, positively selected for CCR7, that made up naive CD8 cells, with terminally differentiated effector memory CD45RA+ cells excluded. This sample was included in a study of shared clonotypes between healthy human individuals. Study-level findings and limits: Sharing across a few donors was seen in 4.5% to 5.5% of naive CD4 clonotypes. Memory subsets generally showed lower estimated richness than naive subsets. In this cohort, only blood was sampled, and tissue repertoires likely differ.

Produced via immunoSEQ multiplex PCR; TCRdb's table is partial and in-frame only. The data contain roughly 550,000 clones, less than 97% of them singletons. The ends were cut back, 4 bases at V and 4 bases at J, with 17 bases in the middle. This CDR3 spans 15 amino acids. CDR1 and CDR2 (germline): SGHAT, FQNNGV. V usage is TRBV11-2 and J usage is TRBJ2-7, with D perhaps matching TRBD1 or TRBD2 (6 bases each). Sequenced input: naive CD8+ T cells sorted from blood. The TCR sequence derives from a woman aged 25 to 39 in good health. CDR3 loop: CASSSWPGGAYEQYF. In nucleotides, the CDR3 is TGTGCCAGCAGCTCTTGGCCCGGGGGCGCGTACGAGCAGTACTTC.